The present entry profiles one T cell receptor (beta chain) with its context. This sample is drawn from a study of T cell changes during pregnancy in multiple sclerosis. Assay: immunoSEQ multiplex PCR; the TCRdb copy retains only in-frame clones and omits some. The repertoire holds tens of thousands of clones, with 88% as singletons. CDR3 length: 14 residues. Trimming removed 4 bases at V and 1 base at J, with 10 bases between. Germline assignment: CDR1 SQVTM and CDR2 ANQGSEA. Sequencing was performed on peripheral blood, taken in the first trimester of pregnancy. V and J are TRBV29-1 and TRBJ2-2; no clear D gene. The sequence was collected from a female donor with multiple sclerosis, enrolled in a pregnancy study. The CDR3 spells CSVVSRLNTGELFF. The CDR3 DNA reads TGCAGCGTTGTGTCCAGGTTGAACACCGGGGAGCTGTTTTTT.